The table lists the clone carrying this TCR beta chain with a few counts. Its antigen is as yet unknown. Germline V CDR1 and CDR2: DFQATT, SNEGSKA (reference sequence). V was pared by 5 bases and J by 2 bases, with 3 bases of the junction left unmatched. The CDR3 is made up of 13 amino acids. Each CDR3 protein gets one entry after TCRdb re-called the 5' RACE reads with MiXCR. The sample carries fewer than 550,000 distinct CDR3 sequences, approximately 14% recorded once. This specimen belongs to a study of identical twins. Study results and limitations: There were fewer insertions in abundant cord blood beta clonotypes, but memory repertoires showed no such pattern.

These data also featured in a second study, about yellow fever vaccine responses in identical twins.

The rearrangement links TRBV20-1 to TRBJ2-5; 9 nucleotides line up with TRBD1. The sequenced material came from CD4+ T cells sorted from blood. The origin of this receptor is a woman aged 18-30 years in good health. Here the CDR3 DNA reads TGCAGTGCTCCGGGGACAGGGCAAGAGACCCAGTACTTC. This encodes CSAPGTGQETQYF.